The present T cell receptor (beta chain) was sequenced within a study of Graves' ophthalmopathy and Graves' hyperthyroidism listed by TCRdb under 2018. Regarding the research as a whole: Hyperthyroidism was defined as stable when no progression to ophthalmopathy occurred within 18 months of follow-up. To tell Graves' ophthalmopathy apart from Graves' hyperthyroidism, and to predict which patients would progress to ophthalmopathy, the study relied on TCR beta repertoire signatures. In five to seven hyperthyroidism patients, T-cell repertoires of thyroid tissue and blood were compared. The independent validation cohort included about 19 hyperthyroidism patients plus 17 patients who later progressed from hyperthyroidism to ophthalmopathy. To explore V-J signatures that separate ophthalmopathy from hyperthyroidism, a discovery set of around 97 patients was enrolled, consisting of about 45 with ophthalmopathy and about 60 with stable hyperthyroidism. In total, 135 blood samples were TCR-sequenced: some 43 ophthalmopathy, under 80 hyperthyroidism and around 17 hyperthyroidism-to-ophthalmopathy patients. Following sampling, methimazole starting at 30 mg daily was administered to hyperthyroidism patients, and high-dose intravenous methylprednisolone was administered to ophthalmopathy patients.

Points the paper makes about the study in general: In validation, the model predicted ophthalmopathy progression with 55% to 71% sensitivity and roughly 78% specificity; fewer than 15 predicted patients were CT-confirmed with GO in a median of approximately 6.2 months. Sample size was not predetermined statistically, and investigators were not blinded to group allocation. In cross-validation, the 13-signature model distinguished ophthalmopathy from stable hyperthyroidism with 85% to 90% sensitivity and nearly 82% specificity, and in the test set the corresponding values were 80% and 75%. Among expanded thyroid clonotypes with frequency above 0.001, most also showed up in blood, which suggests that blood repertoires may reflect the thyroid immune response.

The hyperthyroidism patients were 18 to 65 years old and newly diagnosed, with a disease duration of less than 2 months. Patients were excluded if they had other autoimmune diseases, uncontrolled infections, pregnancy or lactation. Diagnosis relied on clinical symptoms, serum thyroxine, TRAb, thyroid ultrasound and orbital computed tomography. Total RNA was extracted with Trizol reagent and quality-checked on an Agilent 2100 Bioanalyzer. For repertoire sequencing, TCR beta CDR3 regions were amplified from RNA transcripts. A first-round RT-PCR used HTBI primers with the Qiagen OneStep RT-PCR kit, followed by a second-round multiplex PCR, size selection and purification. The libraries underwent paired-end sequencing with 100 bp reads on an Illumina HiSeq2000. As for the authors' bioinformatics: SOAPnuke was used for read processing, and reads with adapters, uncalled bases, a mean Phred below 15, or no exact constant-primer or identifier match were discarded. High-quality paired reads were merged with COPE v1.2.5. Unique nucleotide sequences were defined as clonotypes and aligned to IMGT TRB V, D and J references using MiTCR v1.1. The analysis was limited to V-J combinations with a frequency above 0.0001, which together covered roughly 99% of repertoires. A TCR clonal expansion and chaos score per V-J combination was defined as the ratio of F50 clonal expansion to chaos observed in the TCRdist matrix. Features were reduced by Welch's t-statistics and random forest to over 10 V-J combinations, which fed a naive Bayes classifier. The similarity between thyroid and blood repertoires was quantified using the Morisita-Horn index. TCRdb reprocessed the public reads (quality trimming at Q25 with fastp, clone calling with MiXCR) and kept in-frame beta chains. Each entry merges the rows of one CDR3 protein and shows their most common DNA and genes. TCRdb's processing, not the study's, gives the V and J calls here. This sample comprises around 1,000,000 distinct CDR3 sequences, around a third of them detected only once. Clones ranked in the top ten supply roughly 11% of the sample.

To note about this clonotype: Its antigen target is currently unknown. Within one base of it there is no much larger clone, and no base qualities were kept.

The CDR1 and CDR2 encoded by the germline V gene (reference sequence) are DFQATT and SNEGSKA. The germline V and J ends show losses of 3 bases and 7 bases respectively, and no gene match explains 14 bases of the junction. Inclusive of the bounding cysteine and phenylalanine, the CDR3 is 15 residues long. The entry retains the CDR3 DNA only, 45 bases that are in frame from base 1. The sequenced sample was peripheral blood or thyroid tissue (not recorded which). Rearrangement joined TRBV20-1 to TRBJ2-5; 7 bases in between match TRBD2. This receptor was obtained from an adult man with Graves' hyperthyroidism. Read as DNA, the sequence is TGCAGTGCTAGCGGGACTACCAACCGCCTAGCGACCCAGTACTTC. It translates as CSASGTTNRLATQYF.